The rows below give T cell receptor beta chains drawn from one sample of a study of siplizumab effects on memory and regulatory T cells. Sequencing used immunoSEQ multiplex PCR; TCRdb keeps in-frame clones, though not all of them. There are approximately 120,000 clones in the sample; about 94% occur only once, and around 0.16% lies in the top ten. The sample was non-Treg CD4+ T cells sorted from blood. These receptors originate from a human donor in good health. Each CDR3 is given with its conserved first and last residue. D genes are given only for firm matches. The size field is filled for only some rows; it gives once, few, many or a size class.

J | size | D | V | CDR3 | DNA
TRBJ1-1 | . | . | TRBV7-9 | CASSEIQGAEAFF | TGTGCCAGCAGCGAAATACAGGGCGCTGAAGCTTTCTTT
TRBJ2-5 | . | . | TRBV7-3 | CASSLGGGSETQYF | TGTGCCAGCAGCTTAGGGGGCGGGTCGGAGACCCAGTACTTC
TRBJ2-2 | . | TRBD1 | TRBV6-5 | CATGTANTGELFF | TGTGCAACCGGGACAGCGAACACCGGGGAGCTGTTTTTT
TRBJ1-1 | once | TRBD1 | TRBV14 | CASSRLGQGAMNTEAFF | TGTGCCAGCAGCCGGCTCGGACAGGGGGCCATGAACACTGAAGCTTTCTTT
TRBJ1-5 | . | . | TRBV6-5 | CASSYSGPYSNQPQHF | TGTGCCAGCAGTTACTCGGGACCTTATAGCAATCAGCCCCAGCATTTT
TRBJ1-3 | . | . | TRBV28 | CASSHAGSEGNTIYF | TGTGCCAGCAGTCACGCCGGGTCAGAAGGAAACACCATATATTTT
TRBJ1-1 | . | . | TRBV7-2 | CASSFRGHPSQNTEAFF | TGTGCCAGCAGCTTTAGGGGACACCCAAGTCAGAACACTGAAGCTTTCTTT
TRBJ1-2 | once | . | TRBV19 | CASSIEGLSYGYTF | TGTGCCAGTAGTATTGAGGGGCTGAGCTATGGCTACACCTTC
TRBJ2-5 | . | . | TRBV5-1 | CASSWTPGALGETQYF | TGCGCCAGCAGCTGGACCCCTGGGGCGCTGGGGGAGACCCAGTACTTC
TRBJ1-1 | few | . | TRBV6-1 | CASSLGRLNTEAFF | TGTGCCAGCAGCCTGGGACGGTTGAACACTGAAGCTTTCTTT
TRBJ1-3 | once | . | TRBV2 | CASSVTWSSGNTIYF | TGTGCCAGCAGTGTGACATGGAGCTCTGGAAACACCATATATTTT
TRBJ1-1 | . | . | TRBV11-1 | CASSRVGAEAFF | TGTGCCAGCAGCCGGGTAGGGGCTGAAGCTTTCTTT
TRBJ2-7 | few | TRBD1 | TRBV19 | CASGQGRIGEQYF | TGTGCCAGTGGACAGGGAAGAATCGGCGAGCAGTACTTC
TRBJ2-7 | . | TRBD1 | TRBV9 | CASSARQGAFEQYF | TGTGCCAGCAGCGCCCGACAGGGGGCCTTCGAGCAGTACTTC
TRBJ1-2 | . | TRBD1 | TRBV6-5 | CASSYSTGDTGYTF | TGTGCCAGCAGTTACTCGACAGGGGATACTGGCTACACCTTC
TRBJ1-1 | few | . | TRBV2 | CASSTDRNTEAFF | TGTGCCAGCAGCACTGACAGGAACACTGAAGCTTTCTTT
TRBJ1-6 | . | . | TRBV10-3 | CAISQLLDRVNSPLHF | TGTGCCATCAGCCAACTCCTGGACAGAGTTAATTCACCCCTCCACTTT
TRBJ1-1 | once | TRBD1 | TRBV6-5 | CASSYSSTGANTEAFF | TGTGCCAGCAGTTACTCCTCGACAGGGGCGAACACTGAAGCTTTCTTT
TRBJ2-2 | . | . | TRBV6-5 | CASRAPSNTGELFF | TGTGCCAGCAGGGCACCATCGAACACCGGGGAGCTGTTTTTT
TRBJ2-3 | . | TRBD2 | TRBV4-3 | CASSQSGGGTDTQYF | TGCGCCAGCAGCCAAAGCGGGGGCGGCACAGATACGCAGTATTTT
TRBJ2-6 | . | . | TRBV5-4 | CASSFPGVPSSGANVLTF | TGTGCCAGCAGCTTCCCGGGCGTCCCCAGCTCTGGGGCCAACGTCCTGACTTTC
TRBJ1-1 | once | . | TRBV5-4 | CASSLDYGGTEAFF | TGTGCCAGCAGCTTGGATTATGGGGGCACTGAAGCTTTCTTT
TRBJ1-2 | . | . | TRBV29-1 | CSAGDGVYGYTF | TGCAGCGCCGGGGACGGCGTCTATGGCTACACCTTC
TRBJ1-5 | . | TRBD1 | TRBV5-8 | CASSKDNRGQPQHF | TGTGCCAGCAGCAAGGACAACAGGGGTCAGCCCCAGCATTTT
TRBJ2-2 | . | . | TRBV29-1 | CSVPGTNTGELFF | TGCAGCGTTCCCGGGACTAACACCGGGGAGCTGTTTTTT
TRBJ2-5 | once | TRBD2 | TRBV6-5 | CASSYDERGVGETQYF | TGTGCCAGCAGTTACGATGAGCGGGGGGTCGGTGAGACCCAGTACTTC
TRBJ2-3 | . | . | TRBV19 | CASMTGATDTQYF | TGTGCCAGTATGACGGGGGCCACAGATACGCAGTATTTT
TRBJ1-5 | . | TRBD1 | TRBV5-6 | CASSETGVSQPQHF | TGTGCCAGCAGCGAAACAGGGGTCTCTCAGCCCCAGCATTTT
TRBJ2-3 | . | TRBD2 | TRBV2 | CASTQLWGGSTDTQYF | TGTGCCAGCACCCAATTGTGGGGGGGGTCCACAGATACGCAGTATTTT
TRBJ2-3 | . | . | TRBV10-2 | CASSQTLTGSGTQYF | TGCGCCAGCAGTCAGACCTTAACAGGGTCTGGTACGCAGTATTTT
TRBJ2-2 | . | . | TRBV7-7 | CASSLYGPTGELFF | TGTGCCAGCTCCCTCTACGGGCCCACCGGGGAGCTGTTTTTT
TRBJ1-2 | . | TRBD1 | TRBV6-1 | CASTGQGYGYTF | TGTGCCAGCACCGGACAGGGCTATGGCTACACCTTC
TRBJ2-7 | . | . | TRBV28 | CASRTPAGEQYF | TGTGCCAGCCGCACCCCAGCAGGGGAGCAGTACTTC
TRBJ1-2 | . | . | TRBV11-2 | CASSDRVVGGFIYGYTF | TGTGCCAGCAGCGATAGGGTTGTAGGTGGATTTATCTATGGCTACACCTTC
TRBJ1-5 | . | . | TRBV7-2 | CASSLRGNQPQHF | TGTGCCAGCAGCTTACGGGGGAATCAGCCCCAGCATTTT
TRBJ2-3 | . | . | TRBV20-1 | CSAEADTQYF | TGCAGTGCCGAAGCGGATACGCAGTATTTT
TRBJ2-5 | . | TRBD2 | TRBV5-4 | CASSPSASSGAHF | TGTGCCAGCAGCCCCTCTGCGAGTAGCGGGGCTCACTTC
TRBJ2-2 | . | . | TRBV4-1 | CASSLLLPGELFF | TGCGCCAGCAGCCTCCTGCTTCCCGGGGAGCTGTTTTTT
TRBJ2-7 | . | . | TRBV1 | CTSSHQTSGSYEQYF | TGCACCAGCAGCCACCAGACTAGCGGCTCCTACGAGCAGTACTTC
TRBJ1-2 | . | . | TRBV7-2 | CASSLGAGISYGYTF | TGTGCCAGCAGCTTAGGGGCGGGAATTTCCTATGGCTACACCTTC
TRBJ1-4 | . | TRBD1 | TRBV28 | CASIPGQGGEKLFF | TGTGCCAGCATTCCGGGACAGGGTGGTGAAAAACTGTTTTTT
TRBJ2-1 | . | . | TRBV19 | CASSNVGPGYNEQFF | TGTGCCAGTAGTAATGTCGGACCAGGTTACAATGAGCAGTTCTTC
TRBJ2-3 | . | TRBD2 | TRBV29-1 | CSVTGWTSGGEDTQYF | TGCAGCGTGACCGGTTGGACTAGCGGGGGAGAAGATACGCAGTATTTT
TRBJ2-7 | . | . | TRBV11-3 | CASSLMPGKSYEQYF | TGTGCCAGCAGCTTAATGCCAGGGAAGAGCTACGAGCAGTACTTC
TRBJ1-3 | . | TRBD1 | TRBV6-5 | CASRSGGENTIYF | TGTGCCAGCAGATCAGGGGGCGAAAACACCATATATTTT